This section outlines one T cell receptor beta chain sequence together with its context. The data were taken from a study of T cell clones after liver transplantation. The CDR3 covers 15 residues. CDR1 is SEHNR and CDR2 is FQNEAQ in the germline V gene (reference sequence). Measured with immunoSEQ multiplex PCR; TCRdb has only the in-frame clones, and not every one. The sample has tens of thousands of clones, roughly 92% seen once. The sample in question was CD8+ T cells from blood, obtained less than 28 months after liver transplant. The chain is built from TRBV7-9 and TRBJ2-5, with D possibly being TRBD2 (6 bases). The J call may be in error: the DNA end matches TRBJ2-7 better. This receptor was obtained from a human patient who received a liver transplant. A share of the T cells may be of graft donor origin. CDR3 nucleotides: TGTGCCAGCAGCGAAACTAGCTTGGGCCGCTACGAGCAGTACTTC. The encoded protein is CASSETSLGRYEQYF.